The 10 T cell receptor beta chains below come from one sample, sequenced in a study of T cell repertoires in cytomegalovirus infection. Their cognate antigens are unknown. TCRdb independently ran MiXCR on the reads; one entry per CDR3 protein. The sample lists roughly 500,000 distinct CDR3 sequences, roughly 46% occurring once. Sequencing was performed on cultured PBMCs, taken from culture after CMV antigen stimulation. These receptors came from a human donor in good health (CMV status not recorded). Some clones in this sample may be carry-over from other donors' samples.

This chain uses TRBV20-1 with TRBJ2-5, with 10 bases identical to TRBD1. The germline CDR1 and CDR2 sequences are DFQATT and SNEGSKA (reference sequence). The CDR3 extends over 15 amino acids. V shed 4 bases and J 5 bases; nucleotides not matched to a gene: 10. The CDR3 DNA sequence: TGCAGTGCTACTACCGGGACAGGGGTTTGGGAGACCCAGTACTTC. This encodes CSATTGTGVWETQYF.

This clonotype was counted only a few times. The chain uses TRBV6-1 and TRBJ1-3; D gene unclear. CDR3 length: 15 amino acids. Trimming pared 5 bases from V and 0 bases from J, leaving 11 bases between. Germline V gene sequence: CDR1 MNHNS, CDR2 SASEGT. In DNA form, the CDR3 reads TGTGCCAGCAGTACGACGGACTTCTCTGGAAACACCATATATTTT. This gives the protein CASSTTDFSGNTIYF.

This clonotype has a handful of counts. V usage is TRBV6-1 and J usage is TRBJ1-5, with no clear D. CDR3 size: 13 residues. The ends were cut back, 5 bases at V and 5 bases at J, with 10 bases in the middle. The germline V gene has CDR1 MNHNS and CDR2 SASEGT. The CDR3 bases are TGTGCCAGCAGTTCCCACCTGGATCAGCCCCAGCATTTT. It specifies CASSSHLDQPQHF.

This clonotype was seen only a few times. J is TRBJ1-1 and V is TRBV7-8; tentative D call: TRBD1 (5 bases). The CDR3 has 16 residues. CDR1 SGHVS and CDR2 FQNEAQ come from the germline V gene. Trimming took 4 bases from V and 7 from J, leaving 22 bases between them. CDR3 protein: CASSSRGARGSGEAFF. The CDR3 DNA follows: TGTGCCAGCAGCTCGAGGGGTGCGCGGGGGTCGGGTGAAGCTTTCTTT.

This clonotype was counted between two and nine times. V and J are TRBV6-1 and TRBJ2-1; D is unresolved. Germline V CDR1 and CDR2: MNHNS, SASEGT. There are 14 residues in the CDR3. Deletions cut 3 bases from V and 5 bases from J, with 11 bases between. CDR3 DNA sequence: TGTGCCAGCAGTGATTTCAAACAGAACAATGAGCAGTTCTTC. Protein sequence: CASSDFKQNNEQFF.

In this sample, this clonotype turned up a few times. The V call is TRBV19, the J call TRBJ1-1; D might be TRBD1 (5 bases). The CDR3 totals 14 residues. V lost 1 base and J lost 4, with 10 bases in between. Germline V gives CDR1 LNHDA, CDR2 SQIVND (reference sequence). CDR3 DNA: TGTGCCAGTAGTATAGGCGTCAGGGCCACTGAAGCTTTCTTT. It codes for CASSIGVRATEAFF.

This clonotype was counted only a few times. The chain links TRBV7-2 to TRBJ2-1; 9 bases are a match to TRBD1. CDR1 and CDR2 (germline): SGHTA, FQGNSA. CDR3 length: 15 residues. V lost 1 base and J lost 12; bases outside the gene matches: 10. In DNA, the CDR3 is TGTGCCAGCAGCTTAGTTTCGGGGACGGACAGGGGGCAGTTCTTC. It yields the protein CASSLVSGTDRGQFF.

The DNA for the CDR3 is TGCGCCAGCACCAAAGAACCGACGGGTGAAAAACTGTTTTTT. This sequence encodes CASTKEPTGEKLFF. The chain links TRBV4-1 to TRBJ1-4; D is ambiguous. The V end lost 7 bases, the J end lost 7 bases, and 16 bases lay between the germline ends. This CDR3 spans 14 amino acids. Germline CDR1 reads MGHRA; CDR2 reads YSYEKL.

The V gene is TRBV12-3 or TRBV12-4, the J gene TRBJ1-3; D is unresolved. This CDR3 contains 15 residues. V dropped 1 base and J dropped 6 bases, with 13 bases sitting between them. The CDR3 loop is CASSLDREGINTIYF. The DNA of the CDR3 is TGTGCCAGCAGTTTAGACCGGGAAGGTATAAACACCATATATTTT.

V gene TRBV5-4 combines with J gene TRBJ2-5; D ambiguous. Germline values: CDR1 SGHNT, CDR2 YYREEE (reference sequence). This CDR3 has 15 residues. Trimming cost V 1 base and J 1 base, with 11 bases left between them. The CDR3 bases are TGTGCCAGCAGCTTGTGGCAGGTTGGCCAAGAGACCCAGTACTTC. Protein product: CASSLWQVGQETQYF.